This T cell receptor beta chain was retrieved from a study of shared clonotypes between healthy human individuals. CD45RO-negative, CCR7-positively selected cells formed the naive CD8 fraction, excluding terminally differentiated effector memory CD45RA+ cells. Sorted-subset replicate PCR reactions were performed with approximately 180 ng DNA, corresponding to tens of thousands of T cell genomes. Clones were read by immunoSEQ multiplex PCR, and TCRdb kept only the in-frame ones, dropping some. The sample yields around 2.1 million clones, about 92% seen once. This CDR3 region has 16 residues. The germline gives CDR1 WNHNN, CDR2 SYGVQD (reference sequence). Trimming took 6 bases from V and 3 from J; bases not matched to a gene: 10.

This chain links TRBV10-1 with TRBJ2-3; 9 bases are a match to TRBD2. Sequenced: naive CD8+ T cells from PBMCs. The TCR originated in a man between 18 and 29 years old in good health. Some clones in this sample may be carry-over from other donors' samples. The CDR3 bases are TGCGCCAGCAGGAGACTAGCGGCGAGTGGTACAGATACGCAGTATTTT. Its translation is CASRRLAASGTDTQYF.